The 9 T cell receptor beta chains below all came from one sample that was sequenced in a study of T cells in localized non-small cell lung cancer. Clones were sequenced by immunoSEQ multiplex PCR, and TCRdb holds only the in-frame ones, with some missing. The sample includes about 74,000 clones, approximately 84% of them seen just once. Sequencing used peripheral blood, obtained before any cancer treatment. Receptors originate from a female donor over 55 with stage I lung adenocarcinoma.

CDR3 DNA: TGTGCCAGCAGTCAACTACAGGGGGCAGTTTCACCCCTCCACTTT. This sequence encodes CASSQLQGAVSPLHF. This sequence joins TRBV6-1 and TRBJ1-6; 9 bases fit TRBD1. The CDR3 has 15 amino acids. Germline CDR1 and CDR2: MNHNS and SASEGT. The V and J ends lost 5 bases and 9 bases, in that order; junction bases with no gene match: 8.

The V gene is TRBV6-4, the J gene TRBJ2-2; 8 bases agree with TRBD2. The CDR3 extends over 13 amino acids. V lost 2 bases, J lost 11 bases, and 4 bases stayed unmatched. Germline CDR1 and CDR2: MRHNA and SNTAGT. CDR3 residues: CASSDQRGRELFF. The CDR3 DNA sequence: TGTGCCAGCAGTGACCAGCGGGGGCGAGAGCTGTTTTTT.

The chain joins TRBV7-9 to TRBJ2-3; 8 positions match TRBD1. V was pared by 5 bases and J by 3 bases, with 10 bases of the junction left unmatched. Germline-derived CDR1 and CDR2 are SEHNR and FQNEAQ (reference sequence). CDR3 length: 16 amino acids. CDR3 residues: CASSPIDRGRTDTQYF. The CDR3 DNA reads as TGTGCCAGCAGCCCAATCGACAGGGGTCGTACAGATACGCAGTATTTT. Using reference TRBV7-9 and TRBJ2-3 for the parts outside the CDR3, the full variable domain is DTGVSQNPRHKITKRGQNVTFRCDPISEHNRLYWYRQTLGQGPEFLTYFQNEAQLEKSRLLSDRFSAERPKGSFSTLEIQRTEQGDSAMYLCASSPIDRGRTDTQYFGPGTRLTVL.

The rearrangement links TRBV6-6 to TRBJ1-1; 7 nucleotides line up with TRBD1. V lost 0 bases and J lost 4; bases outside the gene matches: 5. Germline V lookup: CDR1 MNHNY, CDR2 SVGAGI (reference sequence). The CDR3 has 15 residues. The CDR3 DNA reads TGTGCCAGCAGTTACTCACAGGGGCGAAGCACTGAAGCTTTCTTT. It codes for CASSYSQGRSTEAFF.

There are a few counts of this clone. The chain recombines TRBV5-6 with TRBJ1-1; 10 nucleotides match TRBD1. CDR3 length equals 16 residues. The germline CDR1 and CDR2 sequences are SGHDT and YYEEEE. V lost 4 bases and J lost 1; bases outside the gene matches: 7. In nucleotides, the CDR3 is TGTGCCAGCAGCCTAGACAGGGGGCGGACGAACACTGAAGCTTTCTTT. Its translation: CASSLDRGRTNTEAFF.

The V gene is TRBV6-1, the J gene TRBJ2-5; 7 positions match TRBD1. CDR3 size: 12 residues. After removal of 8 bases from V and 5 bases from J, the junction contained 5 bases not matched to a gene. CDR1 is MNHNS, CDR2 SASEGT, per germline. In nucleotides, the CDR3 is TGTGCCAGCGGCCAGGGGGTGGAGACCCAGTACTTC. Amino acids: CASGQGVETQYF.

This chain connects TRBV6-6 to TRBJ2-2; D unclear. The CDR3 length is 12 residues. Between the trimmed V and J ends, which lost 6 bases and 7 bases, there was a span of 9 bases. Germline-derived CDR1 and CDR2 are MNHNY and SVGAGI (reference sequence). CDR3 DNA: TGTGCCAGCAGCCCCTTTCGCGGGGAGCTGTTTTTT. Protein: CASSPFRGELFF.

The chain couples TRBV9 to TRBJ1-1, with D tentatively TRBD1 (5 bases). The germline V gene has CDR1 SGDLS and CDR2 YYNGEE. The CDR3 has 14 residues. V was trimmed by 4 bases and J by 1 base, leaving 11 bases between them. The CDR3 reads CASSPGTANTEAFF. The CDR3 coding sequence is TGTGCCAGCAGCCCCGGGACGGCGAACACTGAAGCTTTCTTT.

The rearrangement links TRBV19 to TRBJ2-5; unclear D gene. Germline V lookup: CDR1 LNHDA, CDR2 SQIVND (reference sequence). V was clipped by 4 bases and J by 1 base, with 13 bases between them. This CDR3 is 15 amino acids long. The CDR3 region is CASSNTATPQETQYF. DNA of the CDR3: TGTGCCAGTAGTAACACCGCCACCCCCCAAGAGACCCAGTACTTC.